What follows describes a single T cell receptor beta chain. No conserved phenylalanine or tryptophan is present at the end of the CDR3, so a read error is the likely explanation. With 8 bases clipped from V and 5 bases from J, the junction kept 15 bases outside the gene matches. The CDR3 length is 14 residues. CDR1 and CDR2 from the germline V gene are SQVTM and ANQGSEA. The entry originates in a study of tumor and adjacent non-tumor tissue in lung cancer. A modified ARM-PCR protocol with three rounds of nested PCR amplified TCRbeta. TCRdb re-called the multiplex PCR reads with MiXCR, one entry per CDR3 protein. The table has approximately 76,000 distinct CDR3 sequences, under 70% seen once; the top ten hold 10% to 15%. RNA was extracted from bulk tissue without any cell sorting.

The rearrangement joins TRBV29-1 to TRBJ2-7, with TRBD1 matching over 7 bases. What was sequenced was lung tumor tissue. This TCR was recovered from a woman in her 70s with non-small cell lung cancer. This chain's CDR3 is CSLRRSRGSHEQYI. The CDR3 DNA reads TGCAGCCTCCGACGGAGCAGGGGGTCTCACGAGCAGTACATC.